The clone carrying this T cell receptor beta chain was found many times. The target antigen is unknown. The data are from a study of identical twins. Study observations and caveats: Memory repertoires lacked the insertion deficit that abundant cord blood beta clonotypes showed. In zero-insertion analyses, partial confounding could arise from invariant MAIT and iNKT cells. Within beta out-of-frame sequences, the excess sharing observed between twins was weaker.

This CDR3 region has 17 residues. CDR1 is MGHRA, CDR2 YSYEKL, per germline. V dropped 1 base and J dropped 3; count of bases not matched to a gene: 7. A template switching step contributed a universal primer site, while unique molecular identifiers were present in the cDNA. TCRdb independently ran MiXCR on the 5' RACE reads; one entry per CDR3 protein. This sample has about 240,000 distinct CDR3 sequences, with 7% to 8.5% found just once. The sample was also reused in another study, on yellow fever vaccine responses in identical twins.

This sequence joins TRBV4-1 and TRBJ2-2; 8 bases line up with TRBD1. The sample consisted of CD8+ T cells sorted from blood. This TCR was sampled from a woman aged 18-35 years in good health. The CDR3 DNA follows: TGCGCCAGCAGCCAAGTCAGGGGGCTTTCGTACACCGGGGAGCTGTTTTTT. This codes for CASSQVRGLSYTGELFF.